The 25 T cell receptor beta chains in this list originate from one sample, sequenced in a study of CD8 T cells in Susac syndrome. RNA totalling about 0.45 to 1 ug underwent reverse transcription with random hexamers. TCRdb itself ran the immunoSEQ multiplex PCR reads through MiXCR, one entry per CDR3 protein. The table shows 160,000 or so distinct CDR3 sequences, with around 94% occurring only once. Sequencing was performed on CD4+ T cells from PBMCs. These receptors came from a human donor with Susac syndrome.

The chain employs TRBV3-1 and TRBJ1-1; the match to TRBD1 covers 8 bases. The CDR3 contains 12 residues. CDR1 is LGHDT, CDR2 YNNKEL, per germline (reference sequence). The V and J ends lost 1 base and 11 bases, in that order; junction bases with no gene match: 3. The CDR3 protein is CASSQGQGAAFF. CDR3 nucleotides: TGTGCCAGCAGCCAAGGCCAGGGGGCTGCTTTCTTT.

The V gene is TRBV4-2, the J gene TRBJ1-2, with TRBD1 matching over 7 bases. This CDR3 has 16 amino acids. Germline-derived CDR1 and CDR2 are LGHNA and YNFKEQ. The V segment lost 3 bases and the J segment 1 base; nucleotides outside the gene matches: 8. The CDR3 coding sequence is TGTGCCAGCAGCCAGGTCACAGGGGCCAGTAACTATGGCTACACCTTC. Amino acids: CASSQVTGASNYGYTF.

This sequence joins TRBV7-2 and TRBJ2-7; 8 bases line up with TRBD2. Trimming cost V 5 bases and J 7 bases; bases outside gene matches: 10. The germline V gene encodes CDR1 SGHTA and CDR2 FQGNSA. CDR3 size: 14 residues. The CDR3 region has the DNA TGTGCCAGCAGCCTTAAGCGTTCGGGGGGGGAGCAGTACTTC. It yields the protein CASSLKRSGGEQYF.

The chain is built from TRBV7-9 and TRBJ1-2; D gene unclear. Germline V gives CDR1 SEHNR, CDR2 FQNEAQ (reference sequence). V lost 5 bases, J lost 2 bases, and 15 bases lay in between. This CDR3 has 15 residues. CDR3 residues: CASSPPESGNYGYTF. DNA for the CDR3: TGTGCCAGCAGCCCCCCAGAATCGGGAAACTATGGCTACACCTTC.

This clonotype was seen a single time. The chain recombines TRBV6-5 with TRBJ1-2, with a weak D call TRBD1 (6 bases). Germline V gives CDR1 MNHEY, CDR2 SVGAGI. The V gene lost 2 bases and the J gene lost 1 base, with 11 bases spanning the gap. This CDR3 comprises 15 residues. The CDR3 nucleotides read TGTGCCAGCAGTTACGCGGACAGCAATAACTATGGCTACACCTTC. Its translation: CASSYADSNNYGYTF.

The CDR3 DNA sequence: TGTGCCAGCAGTGGGGGACTAGGGAGCACAGATACGCAGTATTTT. Encoded protein: CASSGGLGSTDTQYF. The chain couples TRBV2 to TRBJ2-3; 8 bases map to TRBD2. Germline-derived CDR1 and CDR2 are SNHLY and FYNNEI. Unmatched junction bases numbered 3, after V lost 4 bases and J lost 0 bases. This CDR3 has 15 residues.

The chain links TRBV29-1 to TRBJ2-5; the D gene is possibly TRBD2 (5 bases). CDR3 length equals 14 residues. Trimming took off 5 bases at V and 4 bases at J, with 17 bases between the two ends. Germline assignment: CDR1 SQVTM and CDR2 ANQGSEA. DNA of the CDR3: TGCAGCGTTTCCCCCTCGCTTAGCGTAGAGACCCAGTACTTC. It codes for CSVSPSLSVETQYF.

The rearrangement joins TRBV7-2 to TRBJ2-1, with a possible D match to TRBD1 (5 bases). With 5 bases removed from V and 4 bases from J, the gap between germline ends came to 9 bases. This CDR3 region has 13 residues. Germline CDR1 SGHTA, CDR2 FQGNSA. The chain's CDR3 is CASSHPGYNEQFF. The CDR3 DNA reads TGTGCCAGCAGCCATCCAGGGTACAATGAGCAGTTCTTC. The variable domain in full, completed from reference TRBV7-2 and TRBJ2-1, reads GAGVSQSPSNKVTEKGKDVELRCDPISGHTALYWYRQSLGQGLEFLIYFQGNSAPDKSGLPSDRFSAERTGGSVSTLTIQRTQQEDSAVYLCASSHPGYNEQFFGPGTRLTVL.

This rearrangement joins TRBV6-5 to TRBJ1-5; 10 nucleotides agree with TRBD1. CDR1 is MNHEY and CDR2 is SVGAGI in the germline V gene. The ends lost 4 bases at V and 3 bases at J; junction bases unmatched: 3. The CDR3 length is 15 residues. The CDR3 is CASSSGQGYNQPQHF. DNA of the CDR3: TGTGCCAGCAGTTCGGGACAGGGGTACAATCAGCCCCAGCATTTT.

The rearrangement joins TRBV25-1 to TRBJ2-1; 12 nucleotides match TRBD2. Germline loops: CDR1 MGHDK, CDR2 SYGVNS. With 7 bases clipped from V and 9 bases from J, the junction kept 7 bases outside the gene matches. There are 14 residues in the CDR3. CDR3 DNA sequence: TGTGCCAGCATCCCTAGCGGGGGGGCGGTTGAGCAGTTCTTC. This codes for CASIPSGGAVEQFF.

The chain joins TRBV5-1 to TRBJ2-3, with 13 positions matching TRBD2. This CDR3 contains 20 residues. CDR1 is SGHRS and CDR2 is YFSETQ in the germline V gene. V shed 4 bases and J 0 bases; nucleotides not matched to a gene: 14. The CDR3 loop is CASSQRLAGGRSTSTDTQYF. The CDR3 region has the DNA TGCGCCAGCAGCCAAAGACTAGCGGGGGGCCGGTCGACTAGCACAGATACGCAGTATTTT.

The rearrangement uses TRBV7-2 and TRBJ1-2; D remains unclear. Trimming left V 5 bases short and J 6 bases short, with 16 bases between. The CDR3 loop spans 14 amino acids. Germline-derived CDR1 and CDR2 are SGHTA and FQGNSA. CDR3 DNA sequence: TGTGCCAGCAGCCATGACCCAGGAATCGATGGCTACACCTTC. Encoded protein: CASSHDPGIDGYTF.

The chain couples TRBV5-1 to TRBJ2-5; tentatively, D is TRBD1 or TRBD2 (6 bases each). The ends were cut back, 1 base at V and 5 bases at J, with 15 bases in the middle. Germline CDR1 SGHRS, CDR2 YFSETQ. The CDR3 totals 15 residues. The CDR3 nucleotides read TGCGCCAGCAGCTTGCACGGGGGCAGGATTGAGACCCAGTACTTC. It codes for CASSLHGGRIETQYF.

This chain links TRBV7-9 with TRBJ2-6, with 14 nucleotides matching TRBD2. Germline V gene data show CDR1 as SEHNR and CDR2 as FQNEAQ (reference sequence). Trimming took 6 bases from V and 2 from J; bases not matched to a gene: 6. The CDR3 is made up of 18 amino acids. CDR3 bases: TGTGCCAGCAGTAATGGACTAGCGGGGGGAACTGGGGCCAACGTCCTGACTTTC. Translating it yields CASSNGLAGGTGANVLTF.

This sequence joins TRBV20-1 and TRBJ2-1, with D perhaps matching TRBD1 or TRBD2 (6 bases each). CDR3 length: 17 amino acids. Trimming took off 8 bases at V and 0 bases at J, with 23 bases between the two ends. CDR1 and CDR2 (germline): DFQATT, SNEGSKA (reference sequence). CDR3 loop: CSFTGTGTSSSYNEQFF. In nucleotides, the CDR3 is TGCAGTTTTACCGGCACAGGGACTTCGAGCTCCTACAATGAGCAGTTCTTC.

This chain links TRBV4-2 with TRBJ2-1; 8 bases are shared with TRBD1. The CDR3 consists of 16 residues. Germline V gives CDR1 LGHNA, CDR2 YNFKEQ. V shed 0 bases and J 5 bases; nucleotides not matched to a gene: 6. CDR3 nucleotide sequence: TGTGCCAGCAGCCAAGACCGGACAGGGTACCACAATGAGCAGTTCTTC. The encoded protein is CASSQDRTGYHNEQFF.

The CDR3 sequence: CASRPGWYNSPLHF. The CDR3 bases are TGTGCCAGCAGGCCCGGGTGGTATAATTCACCCCTCCACTTT. V gene TRBV12-3 or TRBV12-4 combines with J gene TRBJ1-6; D gene unclear. V lost 6 bases to trimming and J lost 4 bases, with 10 bases between them. The CDR3 is 14 amino acids.

The CDR3 spells CASSPMTGGLDDTQYF. CDR3 DNA sequence: TGTGCCAGTTCCCCGATGACGGGGGGGCTCGATGATACGCAGTATTTT. The V gene is TRBV19, the J gene TRBJ2-3; 8 nucleotides agree with TRBD2. CDR1 is LNHDA, CDR2 SQIVND, per germline (reference sequence). V lost 8 bases and J lost 6; bases outside the gene matches: 16. The CDR3 has 16 amino acids.

This clonotype showed up just once. DNA of the CDR3: TGTGCCAGCAGCAAGGGGGCCCAGTACTTC. Translation gives CASSKGAQYF. The rearrangement uses TRBV2 and TRBJ2-5, with D tentatively TRBD1 (6 bases). Between the trimmed V and J ends, which lost 6 bases and 9 bases, there was a span of 8 bases. This CDR3 comprises 10 residues. Germline V gives CDR1 SNHLY, CDR2 FYNNEI.

The rearrangement links TRBV6-5 to TRBJ2-4, with 12 bases lining up with TRBD2. Germline trimming cut 0 bases from V and 8 bases from J; bases unmatched to any gene: 5. The CDR3 extends over 16 amino acids. CDR1 is MNHEY and CDR2 is SVGAGI in the germline V gene. CDR3 loop: CASSYSLAGGQDIQYF. In DNA form, the CDR3 reads TGTGCCAGCAGTTACTCACTAGCGGGGGGACAAGACATTCAGTACTTC.

The V gene is TRBV5-4, the J gene TRBJ2-5, with TRBD1 identical over 11 bases. Germline V gene sequence: CDR1 SGHNT, CDR2 YYREEE (reference sequence). Trimming cost V 4 bases and J 3 bases; bases outside gene matches: 11. The CDR3 runs to 17 residues. CDR3 sequence (DNA): TGTGCCAGCAGCAAACCCGGGACAGGGGGATTAAAAGAGACCCAGTACTTC. Encoded protein: CASSKPGTGGLKETQYF.

V gene TRBV7-6 combines with J gene TRBJ2-7; TRBD1 matches 7 bases. Germline CDR1 is SGHVS and CDR2 is FNYEAQ. With 5 bases clipped from V and 1 base from J, the junction kept 14 bases outside the gene matches. CDR3 length: 17 residues. The CDR3 here is CASSPQQGSRPSYEQYF. For the CDR3, the DNA is TGTGCCAGCAGCCCACAACAGGGGAGCCGTCCTTCCTACGAGCAGTACTTC.

V usage is TRBV5-4 and J usage is TRBJ2-3; possibly TRBD2 for D (6 bases). V was clipped by 3 bases and J by 4 bases, with 6 bases between them. The CDR3 is 12 residues long. In germline, CDR1 is SGHNT, CDR2 YYREEE (reference sequence). The CDR3 protein is CASSWEADTQYF. The CDR3, as DNA: TGTGCCAGCAGCTGGGAGGCAGATACGCAGTATTTT.

The CDR3 DNA follows: TGTGCCAGCACCCCCGGGGCCCCGAGATACGAGCAGTACTTC. This encodes CASTPGAPRYEQYF. The chain joins TRBV12-3 or TRBV12-4 to TRBJ2-7; the D call may be TRBD1 or TRBD2 (5 bases each). The CDR3 totals 14 residues. With 7 bases removed from V and 4 bases from J, the gap between germline ends came to 17 bases.

The V call is TRBV29-1, the J call TRBJ1-2, with D maybe TRBD1 (5 bases). Per the germline V gene, CDR1 is SQVTM and CDR2 is ANQGSEA. The CDR3 runs to 12 residues. V was pared by 4 bases and J by 5 bases, with 11 bases between. CDR3 sequence: CSVGVRQYGYTF. The CDR3 coding sequence is TGCAGCGTTGGAGTCCGACAGTATGGCTACACCTTC. The full variable domain, completed using reference TRBV29-1 and TRBJ1-2, is SAVISQKPSRDICQRGTSLTIQCQVDSQVTMMFWYRQQPGQSLTLIATANQGSEATYESGFVIDKFPISRPNLTFSTLTVSNMSPEDSSIYLCSVGVRQYGYTFGSGTRLTVV.